This is a list of T cell receptor beta chains from one sample in a study of early T cells in non-severe SARS-CoV-2 infection. TCRdb passed the 5' RACE reads through MiXCR, listing each CDR3 protein once. The sample yields 80,000 to 95,000 distinct CDR3 sequences, approximately 14% seen once. Sequenced sample: whole blood. These receptors came from an adult who was a healthcare worker with PCR-confirmed SARS-CoV-2 infection or an uninfected control (not recorded which). The CDR3 runs from the conserved cysteine through the conserved F or W. A D gene is named only where the DNA matches it firmly. Not every row has a clone size; where given, it reads once, few, many or a size class.

j_gene,d_gene,v_gene,len,abundance,CDR3aa,CDR3nt
TRBJ2-7,NA,TRBV29-1,11,NA,CSVERGEEQYF,TGCAGCGTTGAACGAGGGGAAGAGCAGTACTTC
TRBJ2-7,NA,TRBV12-3/TRBV12-4,14,NA,CASSPPTGSYEQYF,TGTGCCAGCAGTCCTCCGACCGGGTCCTACGAGCAGTACTTC
TRBJ1-3,NA,TRBV11-2,14,few,CASSSITEGNTIYF,TGTGCCAGCAGCTCCATTACAGAAGGAAACACCATATATTTT
TRBJ2-3,TRBD2,TRBV20-1,14,NA,CSASHSGGTDTQYF,TGCAGTGCTAGCCATAGCGGGGGAACAGATACGCAGTATTTT
TRBJ2-3,NA,TRBV28,16,few,CASSEAGLGEADTQYF,TGTGCCAGCAGTGAGGCAGGGTTGGGGGAAGCAGATACGCAGTATTTT
TRBJ1-6,TRBD1,TRBV28,15,NA,CASSPTGGYNSPLHF,TGTGCCAGCAGTCCGACAGGGGGCTATAATTCACCCCTCCACTTT
TRBJ2-3,NA,TRBV9,13,NA,CASSTRAGDTQYF,TGTGCCAGCAGCACACGTGCGGGGGATACGCAGTATTTT
TRBJ1-5,TRBD1,TRBV9,14,NA,CASSETGGGQPQHF,TGTGCCAGCAGTGAAACAGGGGGCGGACAGCCCCAGCATTTT
TRBJ2-7,NA,TRBV6-1,14,few,CASSAWGLFYEQYF,TGTGCCAGCAGTGCCTGGGGCCTATTCTACGAGCAGTACTTC
TRBJ2-3,NA,TRBV4-3,16,many,CASSQDWDLLTDTQYF,TGCGCCAGCAGCCAAGATTGGGACTTACTCACAGATACGCAGTATTTT
TRBJ2-3,NA,TRBV7-2,13,NA,CPSSKGSTDTQYF,TGTCCCAGCAGCAAGGGAAGCACAGATACGCAGTATTTT
TRBJ2-7,NA,TRBV28,11,few,CASSFRREQYF,TGTGCCAGCAGTTTCAGACGCGAGCAGTACTTC
TRBJ2-5,NA,TRBV18,13,NA,CASSRGLQETQYF,TGTGCCAGCTCAAGAGGGTTGCAAGAGACCCAGTACTTC
TRBJ1-1,NA,TRBV7-2,12,NA,CASSLYQSMAFF,TGTGCCAGCAGCTTATATCAATCGATGGCTTTCTTT
TRBJ1-1,NA,TRBV28,14,many,CASSWKRVGTEAFF,TGTGCCAGCAGTTGGAAAAGGGTGGGCACTGAAGCTTTCTTT
TRBJ1-4,NA,TRBV28,18,few,CASSLPKHPSATNEKLFF,TGTGCCAGCAGCTTACCAAAACACCCGAGCGCAACTAATGAAAAACTGTTTTTT
TRBJ2-5,NA,TRBV10-1,12,many,CASSESSAAQYF,TGCGCCAGCAGTGAGTCATCCGCGGCCCAGTACTTC
TRBJ1-4,NA,TRBV24-1,18,NA,CATSPGGATSATNEKLFF,TGTGCCACCAGCCCGGGAGGGGCGACTTCTGCAACTAATGAAAAACTGTTTTTT
TRBJ1-1,NA,TRBV7-2,13,many,CASSLKSGAEAFF,TGTGCCAGCAGCTTGAAGTCTGGCGCTGAAGCTTTCTTT
TRBJ2-5,NA,TRBV12-3/TRBV12-4,13,many,CASSAGHQETQYF,TGTGCCAGCAGCGCGGGACATCAAGAGACCCAGTACTTC
TRBJ2-3,NA,TRBV6-2/TRBV6-3,14,NA,CASSYGRSTDTQYF,TGTGCCAGCAGTTACGGTCGTTCCACAGATACGCAGTATTTT
TRBJ1-1,NA,TRBV28,15,many,CASSLSPPTGTEAFF,TGTGCCAGCAGTCTTTCACCTCCCACGGGCACTGAAGCTTTCTTT
TRBJ2-6,NA,TRBV7-3,15,many,CASSLRVAGANVLTF,TGTGCCAGCAGCCTCAGGGTTGCCGGGGCCAACGTCCTGACTTTC
TRBJ2-1,NA,TRBV20-1,12,NA,CSASRTTNEQFF,TGCAGTGCTAGTCGGACGACGAATGAGCAGTTCTTC
TRBJ1-2,NA,TRBV5-6,12,NA,CASSTTVYGYTF,TGTGCCAGCAGCACCACAGTATATGGCTACACCTTC
TRBJ1-5,TRBD1,TRBV6-6,15,many,CASSYRTGYNQPQHF,TGTGCCAGCAGTTACCGGACAGGGTATAATCAGCCCCAGCATTTT